The sequence of this TCR beta chain was determined in a study of Ad26.COV2.S vaccination and SARS-CoV-2 variants. The data were produced by immunoSEQ multiplex PCR, yet TCRdb's version contains in-frame clones alone and is incomplete. The sample includes some 270,000 clones, around 88% of them seen just once. CDR1 is MGHRA, CDR2 YSYEKL, per germline. The ends were cut back, 1 base at V and 0 bases at J, with 15 bases in the middle. The CDR3 length is 18 residues. The treatment is: some 20 received Ad26.COV2.S at low or high dose, single or two shots; 5 received placebo; per-sample allocation not given. Samples came from day 63 after the first vaccine or placebo injection. It was an adult aged 18-55 years in Boston who was the donor.

This TCR was recovered from a person aged 18-60 years who received the Ad26.COV2.S COVID-19 vaccine or a placebo. The sequences come from peripheral blood, collected in a trial of Ad26.COV2.S vaccine versus placebo. The chain combines TRBV4-1 with TRBJ1-4, with D possibly being TRBD1 (5 bases). This CDR3 reads CASSQASTALATNEKLFF. The CDR3 DNA sequence: TGCGCCAGCAGCCAAGCATCGACAGCCCTTGCAACTAATGAAAAACTGTTTTTT.